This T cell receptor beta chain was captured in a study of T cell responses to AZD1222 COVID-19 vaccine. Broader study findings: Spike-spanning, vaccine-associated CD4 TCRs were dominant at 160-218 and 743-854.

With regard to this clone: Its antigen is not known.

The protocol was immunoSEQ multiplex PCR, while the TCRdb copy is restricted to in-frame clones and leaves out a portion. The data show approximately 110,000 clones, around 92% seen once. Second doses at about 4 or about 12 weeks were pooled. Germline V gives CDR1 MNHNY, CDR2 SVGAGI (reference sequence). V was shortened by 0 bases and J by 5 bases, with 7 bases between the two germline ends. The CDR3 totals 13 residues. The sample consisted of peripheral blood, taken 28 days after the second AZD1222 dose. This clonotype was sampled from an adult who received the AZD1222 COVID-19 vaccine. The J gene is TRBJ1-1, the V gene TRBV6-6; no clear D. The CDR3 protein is CASSYSLRTEAFF. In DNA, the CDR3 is TGTGCCAGCAGTTACTCCCTTCGGACTGAAGCTTTCTTT.